This TCR beta chain was captured in a study of OX40 agonist ivuxolimab in advanced cancers. Broader study findings: Partial responders treated at 0.1-3.0 mg/kg exhibited clonal expansion among the lowest measured. In general, CD8+ T cells held more expanded clones than CD4+ did, on average. Nonresponders, in some cases, also had low normalized T-cell clonal expansion.

As for this clone: The antigen remains undetermined.

Repertoires were generated with immunoSEQ multiplex PCR, while TCRdb's copy carries only in-frame clones and drops some. The sample carries approximately 100,000 clones, about 83% recorded once. CDR3 size: 14 residues. The germline CDR1 and CDR2 sequences are SGHTA and FQGNSA. Trimming left V 5 bases short and J 6 bases short, with 16 bases between. The starting material was CD4+ or CD8+ T cells sorted from blood, obtained in a trial of the OX40 agonist ivuxolimab. The gene calls are TRBV7-2 and TRBJ1-2; TRBD1 is a possible D gene (5 bases). The clonotype was recovered from an adult with an advanced solid tumor such as melanoma, head and neck, liver or kidney cancer. DNA of the CDR3: TGTGCCAGCAGCCCCCGGTTTGGAGGGGATGGCTACACCTTC. Its protein is CASSPRFGGDGYTF.